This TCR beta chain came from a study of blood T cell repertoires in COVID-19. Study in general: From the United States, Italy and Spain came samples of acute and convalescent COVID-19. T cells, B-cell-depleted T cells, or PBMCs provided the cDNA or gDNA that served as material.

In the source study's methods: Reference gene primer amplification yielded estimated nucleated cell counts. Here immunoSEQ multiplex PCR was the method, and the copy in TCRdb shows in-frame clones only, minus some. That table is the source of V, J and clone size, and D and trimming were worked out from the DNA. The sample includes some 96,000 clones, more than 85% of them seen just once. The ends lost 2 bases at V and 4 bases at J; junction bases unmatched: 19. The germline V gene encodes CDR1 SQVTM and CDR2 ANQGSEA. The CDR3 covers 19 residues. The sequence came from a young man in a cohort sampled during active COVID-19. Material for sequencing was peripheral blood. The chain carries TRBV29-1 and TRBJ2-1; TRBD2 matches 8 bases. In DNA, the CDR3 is TGCAGCGTTGAATTTATTCCGGCGGGGGGACGAAACAAATACAATGAGCAGTTCTTC. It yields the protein CSVEFIPAGGRNKYNEQFF.